These 5 T cell receptor beta chains were all obtained from the same sample, sequenced in a study of T cells in Graves' hyperthyroidism and ophthalmopathy. RNA transcripts served as the template for amplifying TCR beta CDR3 regions. During a first-round RT-PCR of the TCR CDR3, the HTBI primer set was used. Using its own MiXCR run on the multiplex PCR reads, TCRdb lists one record per CDR3 protein. Among fewer than 850,000 distinct CDR3 sequences, about 18% were seen once, and the ten largest hold around 16%. Sequencing used blood. The origin of the receptors is a man aged 45-65 years with Graves' hyperthyroidism.

This chain uses TRBV10-2 with TRBJ2-2; 10 bases agree with TRBD1. This CDR3 region has 16 residues. Per the germline V gene, CDR1 is WSHSY and CDR2 is SAAADI. Losses at the gene ends were 2 bases for V and 6 bases for J; bases not matched to a gene: 6. The CDR3 nucleotides read TGCGCCAGCAGTGAGAGAGGGACAGGGGCACCCGGGGAGCTGTTTTTT. Protein sequence: CASSERGTGAPGELFF.

V gene TRBV5-1 combines with J gene TRBJ2-1; 10 bases fit TRBD2. The CDR3 spans 17 residues. V shed 5 bases, J shed 0 bases, and the junction held 8 bases outside the gene matches. The V gene's germline CDR1 is SGHRS and CDR2 YFSETQ. CDR3 loop: CASRHSGLADSYNEQFF. The CDR3 bases are TGCGCCAGCAGGCACTCTGGACTAGCGGACTCCTACAATGAGCAGTTCTTC. Full variable domain (outside the CDR3, taken from reference TRBV5-1 and TRBJ2-1): KAGVTQTPRYLIKTRGQQVTLSCSPISGHRSVSWYQQTPGQGLQFLFEYFSETQRNKGNFPGRFSGRQFSNSRSEMNVSTLELGDSALYLCASRHSGLADSYNEQFFGPGTRLTVL.

At least ten counts were recorded for this clonotype. This chain uses TRBV29-1 with TRBJ2-3; 10 positions agree with TRBD1. V trimming: 4 bases; J trimming: 2 bases; junction bases outside the gene matches: 6. Germline loops: CDR1 SQVTM, CDR2 ANQGSEA. The CDR3 consists of 15 residues. CDR3 residues: CSVASGTGVTDTQYF. CDR3 bases: TGCAGCGTTGCCTCCGGGACAGGGGTCACAGATACGCAGTATTTT.

The chain uses TRBV20-1 and TRBJ2-7; D tentatively fits TRBD1 or TRBD2 (5 bases each). The ends were cut back, 5 bases at V and 8 bases at J, with 19 bases in the middle. There are 13 residues in the CDR3. Germline values: CDR1 DFQATT, CDR2 SNEGSKA (reference sequence). CDR3 protein: CSAANSGEGKQYF. In DNA, the CDR3 is TGCAGTGCTGCTAACTCCGGTGAGGGGAAGCAGTACTTC.

V usage is TRBV4-3 and J usage is TRBJ1-2, with TRBD1 matching 10 bases. The germline CDR1 and CDR2 sequences are LGHNA and YSLEER. This CDR3 is built from 19 residues. The V and J ends lost 0 bases and 7 bases, in that order; junction bases with no gene match: 17. DNA for the CDR3: TGCGCCAGCAGCCAAGATCAAAGGTGGGAGGGGACAGGGGTTCGTGGCTACACCTTC. Translation gives CASSQDQRWEGTGVRGYTF.